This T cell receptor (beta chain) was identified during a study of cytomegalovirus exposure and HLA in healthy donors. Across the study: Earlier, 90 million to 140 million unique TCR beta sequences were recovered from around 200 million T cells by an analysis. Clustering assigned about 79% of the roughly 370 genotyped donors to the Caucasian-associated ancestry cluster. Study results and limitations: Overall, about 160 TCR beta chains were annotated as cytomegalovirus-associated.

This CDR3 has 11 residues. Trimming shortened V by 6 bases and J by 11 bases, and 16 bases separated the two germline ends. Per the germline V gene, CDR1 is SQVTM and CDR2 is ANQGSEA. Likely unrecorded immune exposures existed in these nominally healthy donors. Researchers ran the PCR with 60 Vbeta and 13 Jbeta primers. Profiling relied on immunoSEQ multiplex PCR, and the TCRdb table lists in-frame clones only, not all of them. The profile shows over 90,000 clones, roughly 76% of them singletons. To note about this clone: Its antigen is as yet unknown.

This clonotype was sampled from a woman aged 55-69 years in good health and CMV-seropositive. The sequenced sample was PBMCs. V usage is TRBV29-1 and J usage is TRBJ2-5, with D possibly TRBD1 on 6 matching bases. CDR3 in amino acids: CSVGLSGEQYF. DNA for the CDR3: TGCAGCGTCGGACTCTCAGGGGAGCAGTACTTC.